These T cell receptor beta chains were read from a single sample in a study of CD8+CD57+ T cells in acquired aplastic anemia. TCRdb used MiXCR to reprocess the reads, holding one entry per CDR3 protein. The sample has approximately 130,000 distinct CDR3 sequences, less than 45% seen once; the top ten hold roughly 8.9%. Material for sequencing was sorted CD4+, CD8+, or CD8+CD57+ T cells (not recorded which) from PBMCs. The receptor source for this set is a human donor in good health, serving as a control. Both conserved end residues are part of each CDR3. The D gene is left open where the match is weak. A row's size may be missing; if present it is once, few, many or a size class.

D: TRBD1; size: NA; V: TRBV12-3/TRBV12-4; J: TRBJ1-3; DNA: TGTGCCAGCAGCGAGACAGGGGTTGGAAACACCATATATTTT; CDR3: CASSETGVGNTIYF
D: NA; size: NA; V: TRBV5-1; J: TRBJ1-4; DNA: TGCGCCAGCAGCTCGGGGGAGGGAACAACTAATGAAAAACTGTTTTTT; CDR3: CASSSGEGTTNEKLFF
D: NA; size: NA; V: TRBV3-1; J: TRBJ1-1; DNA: TGTGCCAGCAGCCAAATCGGGGCTGAAGCTTTCTTT; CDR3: CASSQIGAEAFF
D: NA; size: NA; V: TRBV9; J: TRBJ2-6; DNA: TGTGCCAGCAGCCCACATTGGGCTGGGGCCAACGTCCTGACTTTC; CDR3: CASSPHWAGANVLTF
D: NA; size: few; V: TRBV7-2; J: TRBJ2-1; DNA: TGTGCCAGCAGCTTAGGGGACCACAATGAGCAGTTCTTC; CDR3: CASSLGDHNEQFF
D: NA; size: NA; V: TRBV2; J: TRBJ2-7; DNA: TGTGCCAGCAGCGTAGAGGTAGCGGCCCCCTACGAGCAGTACTTC; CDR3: CASSVEVAAPYEQYF
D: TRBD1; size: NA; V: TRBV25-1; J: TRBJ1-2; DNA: TGTGCCAGCACCCCGCTCCGGACAGGGAGAATTTATGGCTACACCTTC; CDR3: CASTPLRTGRIYGYTF
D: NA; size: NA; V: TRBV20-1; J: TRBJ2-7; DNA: TGCAGTGCTCTGCACAGGGACTACGAGCAGTACTTC; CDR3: CSALHRDYEQYF
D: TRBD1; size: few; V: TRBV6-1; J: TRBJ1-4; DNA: TGTGCCAGCAGGCGCCGACGGGACAGCCGAAATGAAAAACTGTTTTTT; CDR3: CASRRRRDSRNEKLFF
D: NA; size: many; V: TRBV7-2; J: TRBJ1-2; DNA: TGTGCCAGCATCCCTCGGGCGACAGAATCTTATGGCTACACCTTC; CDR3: CASIPRATESYGYTF
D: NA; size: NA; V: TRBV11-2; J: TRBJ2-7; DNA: TGTGCCAGCAGCTTAGAGCGTCTCCACTACGAGCAGTACTTC; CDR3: CASSLERLHYEQYF
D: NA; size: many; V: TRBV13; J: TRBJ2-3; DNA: TGTGCCAGCAGCCCCCAGGGGAAGGCGCAGTATTTT; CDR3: CASSPQGKAQYF
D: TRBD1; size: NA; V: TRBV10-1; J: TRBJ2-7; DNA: TGCGCCAGCAGTGAGGGACAGGCATACGAGCAGTACTTC; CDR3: CASSEGQAYEQYF
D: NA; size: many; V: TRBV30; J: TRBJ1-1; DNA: TGTGCCTGGAGTGGACAGTTCACTGAAGCTTTCTTT; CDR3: CAWSGQFTEAFF